These 14 T cell receptor beta chains share one sample of origin, sequenced in a study of cytotoxic CD8 clonotypes in ibrutinib-treated CLL. Sequenced by immunoSEQ multiplex PCR; TCRdb stores in-frame clones only, minus some. The sample has under 150,000 clones, roughly 80% seen once. Specimen: PBMCs, collected after 24 months of ibrutinib treatment. The origin of the receptors is a human donor with chronic lymphocytic leukemia.

The rearrangement links TRBV5-6 to TRBJ2-2; D unclear. Germline-derived CDR1 and CDR2 are SGHDT and YYEEEE. The length of the CDR3 is 13 residues. With 2 bases removed from V and 4 bases from J, the gap between germline ends came to 6 bases. The CDR3 DNA sequence: TGTGCCAGCAGCTTCGGGCCCACCGGGGAGCTGTTTTTT. Residues: CASSFGPTGELFF.

The chain is built from TRBV19 and TRBJ1-2; D is possibly TRBD1 (5 bases). Germline V gene lookup returns CDR1 LNHDA and CDR2 SQIVND (reference sequence). CDR3 length: 14 amino acids. Trimming left V 3 bases short and J 2 bases short, with 10 bases between. In DNA, the CDR3 is TGTGCCAGTAGTATGGTACAGGAGAACTATGGCTACACCTTC. It yields the protein CASSMVQENYGYTF.

The chain recombines TRBV10-3 with TRBJ1-1, with D possibly being TRBD1 (6 bases). CDR1 and CDR2 from the germline V gene are ENHRY and SYGVKD. This CDR3 region has 13 residues. V gave up 10 bases and J gave up 1 base, with 13 bases separating them. CDR3 DNA: TGTGCCACCCAGACAGGACAGAACACTGAAGCTTTCTTT. The encoded protein is CATQTGQNTEAFF.

The rearrangement links TRBV5-4 to TRBJ2-5; 7 nucleotides align to TRBD1. The J call may be faulty, since TRBJ2-7 better matches the DNA end. From germline, CDR1 is SGHNT and CDR2 YYREEE (reference sequence). The CDR3 is made up of 13 amino acids. The CDR3 sequence is CASSSDRAYEQYF. Written as DNA, the CDR3 is TGTGCCAGCAGCTCTGACAGGGCGTACGAGCAGTACTTC.

The chain uses TRBV19 and TRBJ1-2; D remains ambiguous. The length of the CDR3 is 15 residues. Trimming pared 5 bases from V and 2 bases from J, leaving 15 bases between. Germline-derived CDR1 and CDR2 are LNHDA and SQIVND (reference sequence). CDR3 region: CASSSGLVLNYGYTF. CDR3 bases: TGTGCCAGTAGTTCCGGACTAGTCTTGAACTATGGCTACACCTTC.

V is TRBV11-1 and J is TRBJ2-6; unclear D gene. CDR1 and CDR2 (germline): SGHAT, FQDESV (reference sequence). V was cut by 5 bases and J by 4 bases, with 12 bases left in between. The length of the CDR3 is 15 residues. CDR3 DNA: TGTGCCAGCAGCCTCCCCAATGCCGGGGCCAACGTCCTGACTTTC. It codes for CASSLPNAGANVLTF.

The V gene is TRBV6-5, the J gene TRBJ1-2; D not resolved. In germline, CDR1 is MNHEY, CDR2 SVGAGI. V was trimmed by 4 bases and J by 4 bases, leaving 10 bases between them. The CDR3 runs 13 residues. CDR3 in DNA: TGTGCCAGCAGTTCGAGTGGGATCTATGGCTACACCTTC. Protein sequence: CASSSSGIYGYTF.

The chain has TRBV11-3 and TRBJ2-2; D ambiguous. Trimming removed 2 bases from V and 0 bases from J, with 10 bases in between. This CDR3 is 16 amino acids long. Germline CDR1 is SGHNT and CDR2 is YENEEA. Here the CDR3 reads CASSLTVGSNTGELFF. CDR3 DNA: TGTGCCAGCAGCTTAACAGTCGGCTCGAACACCGGGGAGCTGTTTTTT.

The gene calls are TRBV7-2 and TRBJ1-2, with D tentatively TRBD1 (5 bases). V lost 5 bases and J lost 4, with 11 bases in between. There are 13 residues in the CDR3. The germline CDR1 and CDR2 sequences are SGHTA and FQGNSA. CDR3 protein: CASSPGRPYGYTF. In DNA form, the CDR3 reads TGTGCCAGCAGCCCAGGGCGGCCCTATGGCTACACCTTC.

V gene TRBV19 combines with J gene TRBJ1-5; D possibly corresponds to TRBD1 (5 bases). V lost 5 bases and J 9 bases, leaving 23 bases between the germline ends. This CDR3 comprises 16 residues. Looked up from germline, CDR1 is LNHDA and CDR2 is SQIVND (reference sequence). In nucleotides, the CDR3 is TGTGCCAGTAGTGCCAGGGACGGCTCTCAATCATCGCCCCAGCATTTT. As protein: CASSARDGSQSSPQHF.

The rearrangement joins TRBV10-3 to TRBJ2-7; no definite D call. CDR1 and CDR2 from the germline V gene are ENHRY and SYGVKD. The CDR3 covers 13 residues. Trimming removed 0 bases from V and 2 bases from J, with 5 bases in between. The CDR3 is CAISESGTYEQYF. Written as DNA, the CDR3 is TGTGCCATCAGTGAGTCGGGGACCTACGAGCAGTACTTC.

This chain connects TRBV6-5 to TRBJ2-7; D ambiguous. Trimming removed 7 bases at V and 2 bases at J, with 15 bases between. Germline V gives CDR1 MNHEY, CDR2 SVGAGI. This CDR3 is built from 14 residues. CDR3 DNA: TGTGCCAGCATAAGTTGGGCGCCTGCCTACGAGCAGTACTTC. As protein: CASISWAPAYEQYF.

The chain recombines TRBV7-2 with TRBJ1-4; D is possibly TRBD1 (6 bases). CDR1 SGHTA and CDR2 FQGNSA come from the germline V gene. The CDR3 totals 15 residues. V lost 5 bases, J lost 0 bases, and 10 bases lay in between. CDR3 amino acids: CASSPQGSTNEKLFF. The CDR3 region has the DNA TGTGCCAGCAGCCCTCAGGGGTCAACTAATGAAAAACTGTTTTTT.

CDR3 in DNA: TGTGCCAGCAGTGAAGCAGTCCTAGGTCAGCCCCAGCATTTT. It is translated as CASSEAVLGQPQHF. The chain carries TRBV6-1 and TRBJ1-5; D is unclear. This CDR3 contains 14 residues. CDR1 is MNHNS, CDR2 SASEGT, per germline. V was cut by 0 bases and J by 6 bases, with 9 bases left in between.